The TCR beta chain described here comes from a study of T cells in Graves' hyperthyroidism and ophthalmopathy. This clonotype has at least ten counts. The CDR3 is made up of 14 amino acids. V shed 5 bases, J shed 9 bases, and the junction held 7 bases outside the gene matches. Germline loops: CDR1 SEHNR, CDR2 FQNEAQ (reference sequence). TCR beta CDR3 sequences were amplified from RNA transcripts. Researchers ran a first-round RT-PCR on the TCR CDR3 using the HTBI primer set. TCRdb analysed the multiplex PCR reads with MiXCR anew, one entry per CDR3 protein. The repertoire holds under 750,000 distinct CDR3 sequences, with around a sixth as singletons.

Sequences were obtained from blood. This receptor was identified in a woman between 45 and 65 years old with Graves' hyperthyroidism that later progressed to Graves' ophthalmopathy. V gene TRBV7-9 combines with J gene TRBJ1-6; 7 bases align to TRBD1. As DNA, the CDR3 is TGTGCCAGCAGCCCCGGGACAGAGACTTCACCCCTCCACTTT. This sequence encodes CASSPGTETSPLHF. The full variable domain, completed using reference TRBV7-9 and TRBJ1-6, is DTGVSQNPRHKITKRGQNVTFRCDPISEHNRLYWYRQTLGQGPEFLTYFQNEAQLEKSRLLSDRFSAERPKGSFSTLEIQRTEQGDSAMYLCASSPGTETSPLHFGNGTRLTVT.